This TCR beta chain was observed in a study of cytomegalovirus exposure and HLA in healthy donors (TCRdb year 2017). Study-level background: An earlier analysis of 587 of the donors reported approximately 260 Gb of sequence data and 95 million to 130 million unique TCR beta sequences obtained from about 170 million T cells. Approximately 300 gigabases of sequencing data and around 90 million unique TCR sequences made up an early release that covered approximately 700 HLA-typed donors. The genetic ancestry cluster associated with self-reported Caucasian donors included around 76% of the roughly 400 genotyped donors. The aim of the study was to test whether cataloging public T cell receptors could identify signatures of past pathogen exposure. The study used immunosequencing to profile the T cell repertoires of approximately 690 subjects and linked those repertoires to cytomegalovirus serostatus. A separate validation cohort of 90 to 150 different subjects was used in addition to the roughly 670-subject first cohort. To predict cytomegalovirus infection status, the study combined high-throughput TCR immunosequencing, statistical association of individual TCRs with disease status, and machine learning. In a later analysis, previously published TCR beta repertoires from 550 to 750 donors were re-analyzed and high-resolution HLA genotyping was added so that TCR occurrence patterns could be studied. Rather than drawing on any new phenotypic data, the later analysis identified candidate immune exposures from TCR beta sequences and the way those sequences occurred across donors. An earlier analysis of several hundred of the donors applied high-throughput TCR beta sequencing to assess whether each TCR beta V gene segment acted as functional or pseudogenic. Donor age, sex, ethnicity and CMV serostatus were compiled alongside the repertoire data. Genome-wide SNP genotypes for about three fifths of the roughly 670 donors were used in a later genetic analysis, which treated that subset as a discovery cohort. All discovery cohort repertoires had been generated on a single sequencing platform. Both class I and class II loci were covered by HLA typing, at four-digit resolution. Typing coverage differed by locus: A, B, C, DRB1 and DQB1 were typed in roughly 629-640 donors, DQA1 in 500 to 550, DPA1 in around 610, and DPB1 in just under 490. Four to six DR-DQ haplotypes were handled as single units for association and clustering, since linkage in the cohort was strong. Across 398 genotyped donors of the cohort, an average of roughly 200,000 unique TCR beta nucleotide sequences per donor were sequenced, and approximately 17% of those sequences were non-productive. Study-wide conclusions, independent of this receptor: Fewer than 20 rarely observed V segments, including chromosome 9 orphons, were excluded from the earlier analysis of several hundred of the donors because counts were too low. This cohort had only TCR beta chains sequenced, and the lack of alpha or paired-chain data limited which features could be detected. In an earlier analysis of approximately 600 of the donors, most TCR beta V segments were observed in productive rearrangements about 87% or about 30% of the time, broadly matching IMGT annotations. The classifier was reported to diagnose cytomegalovirus status with high specificity and sensitivity in both the original and validation cohorts. It was suggested by the authors that the approach could potentially be generalized to other disease states and immunological phenotypes. In vitro tests confirmed that a few of the cytomegalovirus-associated TCR beta chains recognize cytomegalovirus antigens. In a later analysis, HLA-associated TCR beta chains were found to be more clonally expanded and to have lower generation probabilities than equally common non-associated chains. In a later analysis, most CMV-associated TCR beta chains were found to appear HLA-restricted, with HLA associations seemingly driven largely by CMV exposure. A later genetic analysis reported fewer N-insertions in productive TCRs among donors in an Asian-associated ancestry cluster than the roughly 700-donor mean. CMV serostatus was the only immune exposure information available for the cohort. In a later genetic analysis, a missense DCLRE1C variant was associated with V-gene and J-gene trimming of TCR beta chains, and the association was replicated in an independent cohort. Sequencing depth was assumed to be roughly uniform across donors in the presence/absence analyses, though that assumption may not hold. Most TCR sequences were seen in very few donors, while some public TCRs were found in many individuals. When HLA alleles, especially DR and DQ, strongly co-occurred, TCR associations were difficult to assign to individual alleles. The 87-base-pair reads could not distinguish some IMGT-functional V segments, including TRBV6-2 and TRBV6-3, so those segments were excluded. The study listed 150 to 200 TCR beta chains as associated with cytomegalovirus. Several of the top co-occurrence clusters appeared to be linked to parvovirus B19, influenza, CMV and Epstein-Barr virus, according to a later analysis. A cluster of highly shared sequence variants was judged likely to represent a technical artifact of the sequencing pipeline. In a later analysis, some 18,000 TCR beta sequences were associated with specific HLA alleles at a false discovery rate of 0.05. A further reported finding was that TCR beta sequences accurately predicted the HLA-A and HLA-B alleles for most subjects in the first cohort. Because HLA typing was missing for some donors at each locus, association tests included only the typed subset. Correlated functional status among segregating V segments might reflect linkage disequilibrium, but an unknown experimental factor could not be ruled out. In a later analysis, TCR association rates were found to vary across HLA loci, with the most associated TCRs seen for DRB1 alleles and the fewest for HLA-C alleles.

V trim: 2 bases; J trim: 4 bases; unmatched bases: 7. Based on the germline V gene, the CDR1 and CDR2 sequences are LGHNA and YSLEER. The CDR3, from cysteine to phenylalanine, totals 16 residues. Just CDR3 DNA is preserved here, 48 bases in frame from base 1. The cohort was made up of under 800 healthy bone marrow donors. Cohort members were all nominally healthy when sampled, although unrecorded immune exposures were likely present. The donor tested CMV seronegative and was one of the 352 seronegative cohort members. Each donor provided a peripheral blood sample, and peripheral blood mononuclear cells were used for TCR beta sequencing. The Qiagen DNeasy Blood Extraction Kit was used to extract genomic DNA from the blood cell samples. Libraries came from the immunoSEQ multiplex PCR assay. A mixture of 60 forward primers for TCR Vbeta segments and 13 reverse primers for TCR Jbeta segments was used in the multiplex PCR. Amplification of the CDR3 region of rearranged TCR beta genes was performed with a multiplex PCR assay on genomic DNA. The Illumina HiSeq System was used to sequence the amplified TCR beta libraries as 87-base-pair reads. The study's processing was this. Across the 670 or so repertoires, a later analysis counted roughly 84 million unique TCR beta chains, 9 million to 14 million of which were shared by at least two donors. A nearest-neighbor algorithm error-corrected the raw reads and collapsed the reads into unique sequences, merging closely related sequences to remove PCR and sequencing errors. CDR3 sequences were aligned to IMGT reference sequences to assign V, D and J gene segments. For a sequence to be retained, a match of at least six nucleotides to both a V gene segment and a J gene segment was required. A rearrangement counted as productive if the CDR3 had no stop codons and remained in frame with V and J, and every other rearrangement counted as non-productive. CDR3 was defined by IMGT convention, running from the second conserved V-encoded cysteine to the conserved J-encoded phenylalanine. In an earlier analysis of some 550 of the donors, sequences lacking an unambiguous match to a single V gene segment were excluded. An earlier analysis of a few hundred of the donors called V segments functional above 56.7% productive rearrangements and segregating when the between-donor standard deviation exceeded 5%. A statistical classification framework was developed to diagnose cytomegalovirus status using the catalog of TCR beta chain sequences. A later analysis assigned V and J genes by comparing TCR nucleotide sequences with IMGT/GENE-DB human TR gene sequences. In a later analysis, CDR3 sequences and most-parsimonious VDJ recombination scenarios were assigned using the TCRdist pipeline. In a later analysis, each TCR beta chain was defined by its CDR3 amino acid sequence together with its V-gene family, and reads without a unique V-gene family were excluded. A later analysis removed over 500 highly shared, low-generation-probability nucleotide sequences to deal with suspected cross-contamination and a sequencing artifact. In a later analysis, a clonal expansion index for each public chain was calculated from normalized within-repertoire ranks of inferred template counts. In a later analysis, generation probabilities were computed with a VDJ recombination model fitted to out-of-frame rearrangements, and the resulting probabilities were checked against IGoR. A later analysis scored TCR-TCR, TCR-HLA and TCR-CMV co-occurrence with hypergeometric tests, applying a repertoire-size bias correction to TCR pairs. False discovery rates were estimated in a later analysis by permuting HLA or CMV assignments 20 times. In a later analysis, co-occurring TCRs were grouped using DBSCAN, with TCRdist sequence similarity added in when clustering inside HLA-allele-positive subsets. Co-occurrence clustering excluded repertoires with fewer than 30,000 or more than 120,000 public chains, plus five with anomalous nucleotide sharing. TCRdb holds this immuneACCESS table with in-frame rearrangements only. Some clones are missing; in checked studies, unresolved V genes explain under half, and the rest has no known cause. That table is the source of V, J and clone size, and D and trimming were worked out from the DNA. The sample data list about 180,000 clones, and 70% to 85% of these were observed just once. The top ten constitute roughly 1.5% of the sample.

On this clone itself: Its antigen remains undetermined. Base qualities are missing; no much larger clone stands one base away.

The sequence links TRBV4-3 to TRBJ1-3; 8 middle bases align to TRBD1. The TCR comes from a man between 18 and 35 years old in good health and CMV-seronegative. Sequencing used PBMCs. The sequenced DNA is TGCGCCAGCAGCCAACTGACAGGGGTCTCAGGAAACACCATATATTTT. This codes for CASSQLTGVSGNTIYF.